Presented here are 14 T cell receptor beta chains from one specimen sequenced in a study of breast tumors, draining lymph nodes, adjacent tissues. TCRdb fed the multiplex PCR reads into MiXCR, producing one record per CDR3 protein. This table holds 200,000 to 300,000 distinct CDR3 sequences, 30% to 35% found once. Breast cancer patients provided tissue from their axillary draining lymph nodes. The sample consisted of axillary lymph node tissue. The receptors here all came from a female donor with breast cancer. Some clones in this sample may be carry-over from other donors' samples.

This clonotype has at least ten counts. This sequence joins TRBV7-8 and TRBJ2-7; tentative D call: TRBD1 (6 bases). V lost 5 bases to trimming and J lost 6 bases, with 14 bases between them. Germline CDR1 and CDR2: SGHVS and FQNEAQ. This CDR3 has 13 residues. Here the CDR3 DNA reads TGTGCCAGCAGCCTCGGACAGACCGGCGAGCAGTACTTC. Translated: CASSLGQTGEQYF. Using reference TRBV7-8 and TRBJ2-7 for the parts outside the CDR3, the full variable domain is GAGVSQSPRYKVAKRGQDVALRCDPISGHVSLFWYQQALGQGPEFLTYFQNEAQLDKSGLPSDRFFAERPEGSVSTLKIQRTQQEDSAVYLCASSLGQTGEQYFGPGTRLTVT.

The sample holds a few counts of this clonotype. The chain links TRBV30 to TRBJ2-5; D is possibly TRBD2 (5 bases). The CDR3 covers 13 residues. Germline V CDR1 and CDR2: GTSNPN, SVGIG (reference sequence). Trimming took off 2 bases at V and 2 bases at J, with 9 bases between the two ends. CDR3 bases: TGTGCCTGGAGTACCGGGATTCAAGAGACCCAGTACTTC. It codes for CAWSTGIQETQYF.

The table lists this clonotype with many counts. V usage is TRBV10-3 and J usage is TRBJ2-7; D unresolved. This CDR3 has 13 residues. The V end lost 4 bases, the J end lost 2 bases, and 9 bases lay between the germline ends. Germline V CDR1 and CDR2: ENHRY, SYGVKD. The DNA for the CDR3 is TGTGCCATCAGTGGGTTGGGAACCTACGAGCAGTACTTC. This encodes CAISGLGTYEQYF.

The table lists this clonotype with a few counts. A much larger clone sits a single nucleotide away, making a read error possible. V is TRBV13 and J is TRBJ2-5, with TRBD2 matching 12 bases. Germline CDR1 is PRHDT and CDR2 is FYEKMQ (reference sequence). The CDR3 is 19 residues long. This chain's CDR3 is CASSPRTSGTLGRQETQCF. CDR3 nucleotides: TGTGCCAGCAGCCCTAGGACTAGCGGGACCCTGGGGAGGCAAGAGACCCAGTGCTTC.

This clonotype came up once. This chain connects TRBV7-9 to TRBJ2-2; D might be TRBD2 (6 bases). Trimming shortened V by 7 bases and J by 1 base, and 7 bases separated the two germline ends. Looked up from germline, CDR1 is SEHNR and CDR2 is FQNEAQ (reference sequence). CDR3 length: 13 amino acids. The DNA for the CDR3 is TGTGCCAGCACTAGCGAGAACACCGGGGAGCTGTTTTTT. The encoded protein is CASTSENTGELFF.

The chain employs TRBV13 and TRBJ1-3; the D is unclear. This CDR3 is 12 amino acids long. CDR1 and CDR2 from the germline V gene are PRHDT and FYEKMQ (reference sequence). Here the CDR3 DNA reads TGTGCTAGCGGGCACATCGGAAACACCATATATTTT. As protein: CASGHIGNTIYF.

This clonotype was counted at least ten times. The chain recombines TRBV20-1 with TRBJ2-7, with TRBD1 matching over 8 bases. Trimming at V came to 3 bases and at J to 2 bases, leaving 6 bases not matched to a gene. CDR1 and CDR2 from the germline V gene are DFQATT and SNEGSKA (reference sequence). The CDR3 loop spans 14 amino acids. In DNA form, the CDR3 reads TGCAGTGCTAGCCCGACAGGGGCGACCTACGAGCAGTACTTC. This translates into CSASPTGATYEQYF.

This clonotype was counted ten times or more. The CDR3 region is CASSLSGGSYNEQFF. The CDR3 coding sequence is TGCGCCAGCAGCTTGTCGGGAGGGTCTTACAATGAGCAGTTCTTC. V gene TRBV5-1 combines with J gene TRBJ2-1, with 8 bases lining up with TRBD2. In germline, CDR1 is SGHRS, CDR2 YFSETQ. The CDR3 is 15 amino acids. V was pared by 1 base and J by 4 bases, with 4 bases of the junction left unmatched.

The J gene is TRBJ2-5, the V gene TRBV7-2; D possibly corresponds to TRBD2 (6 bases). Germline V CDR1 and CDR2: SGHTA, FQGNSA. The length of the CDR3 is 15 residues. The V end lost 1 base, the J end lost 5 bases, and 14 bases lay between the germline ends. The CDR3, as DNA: TGTGCCAGCAGCTTAGGGGCGGGACTGTGGGAGACCCAGTACTTC. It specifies CASSLGAGLWETQYF.

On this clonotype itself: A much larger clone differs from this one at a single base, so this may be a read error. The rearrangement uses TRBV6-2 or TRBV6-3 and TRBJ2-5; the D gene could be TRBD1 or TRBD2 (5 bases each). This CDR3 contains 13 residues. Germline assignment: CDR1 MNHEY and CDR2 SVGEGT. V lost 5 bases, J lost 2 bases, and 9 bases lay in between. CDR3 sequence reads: CASSRDVQETQYF. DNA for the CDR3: TGTGCCAGCAGTCGGGACGTACAAGAGACCCAGTACTTC.

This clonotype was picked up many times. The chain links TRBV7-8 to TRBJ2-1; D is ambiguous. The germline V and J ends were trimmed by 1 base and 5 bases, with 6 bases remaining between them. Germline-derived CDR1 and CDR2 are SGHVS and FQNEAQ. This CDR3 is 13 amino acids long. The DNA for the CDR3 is TGTGCCAGCAGCTTAGTTGGGAACAATGAGCAGTTCTTC. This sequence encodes CASSLVGNNEQFF.

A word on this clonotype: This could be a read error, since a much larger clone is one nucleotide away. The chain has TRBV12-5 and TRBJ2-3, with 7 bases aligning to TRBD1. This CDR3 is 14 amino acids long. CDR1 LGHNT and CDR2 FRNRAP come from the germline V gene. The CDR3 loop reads CASGPGQSTDTRYF. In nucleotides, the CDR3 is TGTGCTAGTGGCCCGGGACAGTCAACAGATACGCGGTATTTT.

This CDR3 is CASSPNGGHLLAPHSAQFF. CDR3 in DNA: TGTGCCAGTAGCCCAAACGGGGGTCACCTTTTAGCGCCCCACAGTGCGCAGTTCTTC. V usage is TRBV19 and J usage is TRBJ2-1; a weak D match, TRBD2 (6 bases). Germline lookup yields CDR1 LNHDA and CDR2 SQIVND (reference sequence). V was shortened by 6 bases and J by 12 bases, with 36 bases between the two germline ends. CDR3 length: 19 residues.

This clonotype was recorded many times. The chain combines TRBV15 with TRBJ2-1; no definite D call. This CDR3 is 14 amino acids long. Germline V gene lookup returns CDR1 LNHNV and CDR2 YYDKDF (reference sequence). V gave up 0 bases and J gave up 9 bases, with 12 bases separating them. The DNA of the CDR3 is TGTGCCACCAGCAGAGATGTGGCATCACCTGAGCAGTTCTTC. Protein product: CATSRDVASPEQFF. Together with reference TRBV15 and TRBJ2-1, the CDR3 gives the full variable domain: DAMVIQNPRYQVTQFGKPVTLSCSQTLNHNVMYWYQQKSSQAPKLLFHYYDKDFNNEADTPDNFQSRRPNTSFCFLDIRSPGLGDTAMYLCATSRDVASPEQFFGPGTRLTVL.